Here is one TCR beta chain with its context. Antigen unknown. Likely a read error: the CDR3 ends without its conserved phenylalanine or tryptophan. The data were obtained in a study of blood T cells in healthy people across ages. For the study at large: Every two T cells gave about one barcoded beta molecule via template switching.

Trimming cost V 2 bases and J 3 bases; bases outside gene matches: 8. Per germline, CDR1 SGDLS and CDR2 YYNGEE. This CDR3 has 16 amino acids. Study findings and constraints: Per million T cells, TCR beta diversity dropped roughly linearly as age increased. Diversity figures based on one million T cells were deemed too low.

Then a second PCR, running roughly 7 to 11 cycles, was carried out with a sample-barcoded 5' primer and a J-beta primer mix. TCRdb re-called the 5' RACE reads with MiXCR, one entry per CDR3 protein. The sample has around 2 million distinct CDR3 sequences, around 40% seen once. J is TRBJ1-2 and V is TRBV9; 9 bases are shared with TRBD1. Sample: blood. This TCR derives from a human donor in good health. The CDR3: CASSVNRGQGDYGYTI. The CDR3 bases are TGTGCCAGCAGCGTGAATAGGGGACAGGGAGACTATGGCTACACCATC.